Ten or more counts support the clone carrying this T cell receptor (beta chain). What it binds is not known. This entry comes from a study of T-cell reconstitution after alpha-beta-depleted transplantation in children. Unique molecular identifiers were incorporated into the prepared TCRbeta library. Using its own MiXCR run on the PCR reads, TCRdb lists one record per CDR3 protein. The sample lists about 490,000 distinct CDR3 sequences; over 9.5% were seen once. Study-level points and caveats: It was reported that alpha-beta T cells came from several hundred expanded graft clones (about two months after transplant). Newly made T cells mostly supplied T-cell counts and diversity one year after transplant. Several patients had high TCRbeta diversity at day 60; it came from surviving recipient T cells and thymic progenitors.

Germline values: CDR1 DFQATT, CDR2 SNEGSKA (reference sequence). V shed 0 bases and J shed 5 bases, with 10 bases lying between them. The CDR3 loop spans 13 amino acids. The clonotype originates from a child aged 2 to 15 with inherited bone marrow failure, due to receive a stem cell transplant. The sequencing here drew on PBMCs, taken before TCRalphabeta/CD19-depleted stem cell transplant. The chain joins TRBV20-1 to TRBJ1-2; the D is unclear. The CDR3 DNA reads TGCAGTGCTAGAGAGGTGGGGTGGTATGGCTACACCTTC. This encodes CSAREVGWYGYTF.